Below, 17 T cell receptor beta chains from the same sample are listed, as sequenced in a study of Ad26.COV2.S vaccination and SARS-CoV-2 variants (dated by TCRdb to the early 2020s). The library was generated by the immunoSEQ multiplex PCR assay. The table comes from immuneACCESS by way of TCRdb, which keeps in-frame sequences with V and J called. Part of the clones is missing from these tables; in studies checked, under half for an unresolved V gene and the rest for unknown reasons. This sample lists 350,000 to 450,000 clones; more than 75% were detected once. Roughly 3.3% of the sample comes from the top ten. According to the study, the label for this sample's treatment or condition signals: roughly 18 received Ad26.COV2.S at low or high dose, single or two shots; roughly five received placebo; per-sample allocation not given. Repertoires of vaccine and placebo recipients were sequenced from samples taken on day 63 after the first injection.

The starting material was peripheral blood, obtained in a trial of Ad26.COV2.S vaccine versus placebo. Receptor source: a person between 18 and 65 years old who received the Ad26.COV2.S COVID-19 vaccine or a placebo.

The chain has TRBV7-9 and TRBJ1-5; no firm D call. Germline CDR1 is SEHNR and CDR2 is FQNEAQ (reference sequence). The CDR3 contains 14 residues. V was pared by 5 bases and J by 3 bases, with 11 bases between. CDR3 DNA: TGTGCCAGCAGCCCTGGACTGAACAATCAGCCCCAGCATTTT. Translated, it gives CASSPGLNNQPQHF.

This CDR3 is CASSTGQADMNTEAFF. The CDR3 bases are TGTGCCAGCAGTACGGGACAGGCAGACATGAACACTGAAGCTTTCTTT. The chain employs TRBV27 and TRBJ1-1; 8 positions match TRBD1. With 5 bases clipped from V and 0 bases from J, the junction kept 8 bases outside the gene matches. Germline V gene lookup returns CDR1 MNHEY and CDR2 SMNVEV (reference sequence). The CDR3 consists of 16 residues.

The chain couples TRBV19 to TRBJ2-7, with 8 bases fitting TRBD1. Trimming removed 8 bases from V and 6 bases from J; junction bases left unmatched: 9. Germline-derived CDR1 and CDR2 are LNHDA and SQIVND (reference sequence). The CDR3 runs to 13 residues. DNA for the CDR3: TGTGCCAGTTTAAACAGGGGGACCGGCGAGCAGTACTTC. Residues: CASLNRGTGEQYF.

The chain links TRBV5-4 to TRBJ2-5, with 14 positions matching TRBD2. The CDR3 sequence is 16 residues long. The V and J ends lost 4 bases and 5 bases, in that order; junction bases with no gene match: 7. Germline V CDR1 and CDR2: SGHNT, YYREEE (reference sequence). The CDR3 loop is CASSPTSGGARETQYF. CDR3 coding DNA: TGTGCCAGCAGCCCGACTAGCGGGGGGGCTCGGGAGACCCAGTACTTC.

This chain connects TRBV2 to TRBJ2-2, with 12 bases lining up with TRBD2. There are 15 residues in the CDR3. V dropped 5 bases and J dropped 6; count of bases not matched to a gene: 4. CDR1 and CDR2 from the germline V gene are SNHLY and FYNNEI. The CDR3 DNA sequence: TGTGCCAGCAGTTTCCTAGCGGGGGGGCCCGGGGAGCTGTTTTTT. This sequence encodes CASSFLAGGPGELFF. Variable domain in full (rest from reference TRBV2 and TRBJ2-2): EPEVTQTPSHQVTQMGQEVILRCVPISNHLYFYWYRQILGQKVEFLVSFYNNEISEKSEIFDDQFSVERPDGSNFTLKIRSTKLEDSAMYFCASSFLAGGPGELFFGEGSRLTVL.

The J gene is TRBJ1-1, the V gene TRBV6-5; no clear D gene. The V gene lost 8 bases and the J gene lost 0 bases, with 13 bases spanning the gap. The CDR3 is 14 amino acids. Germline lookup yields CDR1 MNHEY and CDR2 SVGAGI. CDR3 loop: CASGRALMNTEAFF. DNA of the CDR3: TGTGCCAGCGGCCGGGCCCTCATGAACACTGAAGCTTTCTTT.

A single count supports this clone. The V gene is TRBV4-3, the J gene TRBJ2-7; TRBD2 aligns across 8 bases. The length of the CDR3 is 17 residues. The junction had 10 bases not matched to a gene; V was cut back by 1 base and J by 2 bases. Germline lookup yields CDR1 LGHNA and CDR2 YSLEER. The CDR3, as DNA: TGCGCCAGCAGCCAAGTGTATTCGGGAGGGCCGGCCTACGAGCAGTACTTC. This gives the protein CASSQVYSGGPAYEQYF.

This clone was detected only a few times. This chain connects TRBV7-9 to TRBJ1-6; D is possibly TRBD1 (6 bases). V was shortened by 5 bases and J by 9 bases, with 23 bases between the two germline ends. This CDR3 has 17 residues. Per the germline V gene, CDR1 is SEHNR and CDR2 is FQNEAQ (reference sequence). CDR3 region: CASSRTFGEGEGSPLHF. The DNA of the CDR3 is TGTGCCAGCAGCCGAACGTTCGGGGAGGGGGAGGGTTCACCCCTCCACTTT.

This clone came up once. CDR3 DNA sequence: TGTGCCACCAGCAGAGCAAGGACAGATAAAAACATTCAGTACTTC. Its translation is CATSRARTDKNIQYF. The gene calls are TRBV15 and TRBJ2-4, with D perhaps matching TRBD1 (6 bases). Germline-derived CDR1 and CDR2 are LNHNV and YYDKDF (reference sequence). V was pared by 1 base and J by 4 bases, with 11 bases between. The CDR3 has 15 amino acids.

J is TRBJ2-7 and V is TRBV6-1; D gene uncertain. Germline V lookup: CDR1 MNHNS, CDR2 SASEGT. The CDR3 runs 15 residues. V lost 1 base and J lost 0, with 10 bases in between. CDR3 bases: TGTGCCAGCAGTGAAGGAAAGGCCGGCTCCTACGAGCAGTACTTC. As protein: CASSEGKAGSYEQYF.

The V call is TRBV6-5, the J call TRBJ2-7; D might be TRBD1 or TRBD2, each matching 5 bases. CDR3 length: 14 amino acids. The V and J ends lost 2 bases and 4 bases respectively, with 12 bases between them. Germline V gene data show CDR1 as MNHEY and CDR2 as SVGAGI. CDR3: CASSYRDGPYEQYF. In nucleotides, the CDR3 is TGTGCCAGCAGTTACAGGGACGGACCATACGAGCAGTACTTC.

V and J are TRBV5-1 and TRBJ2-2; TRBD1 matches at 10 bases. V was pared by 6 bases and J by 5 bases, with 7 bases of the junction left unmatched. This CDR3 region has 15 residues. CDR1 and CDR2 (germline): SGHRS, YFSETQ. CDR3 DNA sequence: TGCGCCAGCAACCCCGGGACAGGGGTAACCGGGGAGCTGTTTTTT. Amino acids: CASNPGTGVTGELFF. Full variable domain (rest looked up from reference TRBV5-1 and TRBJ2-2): KAGVTQTPRYLIKTRGQQVTLSCSPISGHRSVSWYQQTPGQGLQFLFEYFSETQRNKGNFPGRFSGRQFSNSRSEMNVSTLELGDSALYLCASNPGTGVTGELFFGEGSRLTVL.

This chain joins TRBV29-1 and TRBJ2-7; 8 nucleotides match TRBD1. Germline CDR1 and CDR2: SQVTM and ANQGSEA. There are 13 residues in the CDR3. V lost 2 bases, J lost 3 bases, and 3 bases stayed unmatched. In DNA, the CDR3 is TGCAGCGTTGAATCAGGGGGCGACTACGAGCAGTACTTC. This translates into CSVESGGDYEQYF.

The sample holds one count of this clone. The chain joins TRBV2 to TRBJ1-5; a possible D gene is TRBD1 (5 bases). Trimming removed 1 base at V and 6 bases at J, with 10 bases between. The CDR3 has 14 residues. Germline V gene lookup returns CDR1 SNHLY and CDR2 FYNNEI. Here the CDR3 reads CASSEGTYGQPQHF. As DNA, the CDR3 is TGTGCCAGCAGTGAAGGGACATACGGTCAGCCCCAGCATTTT.

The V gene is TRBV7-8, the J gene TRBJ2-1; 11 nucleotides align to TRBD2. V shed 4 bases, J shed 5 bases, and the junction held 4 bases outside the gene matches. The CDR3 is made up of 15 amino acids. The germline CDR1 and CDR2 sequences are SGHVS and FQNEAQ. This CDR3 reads CASSSGLAGNNEQFF. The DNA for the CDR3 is TGTGCCAGCAGCTCCGGACTAGCGGGTAACAATGAGCAGTTCTTC.

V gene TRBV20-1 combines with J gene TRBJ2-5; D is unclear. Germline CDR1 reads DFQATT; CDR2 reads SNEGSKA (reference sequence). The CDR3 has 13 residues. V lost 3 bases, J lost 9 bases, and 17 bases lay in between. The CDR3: CSASRGGFVAQYF. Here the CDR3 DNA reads TGCAGTGCTAGTAGAGGCGGCTTTGTGGCCCAGTACTTC.

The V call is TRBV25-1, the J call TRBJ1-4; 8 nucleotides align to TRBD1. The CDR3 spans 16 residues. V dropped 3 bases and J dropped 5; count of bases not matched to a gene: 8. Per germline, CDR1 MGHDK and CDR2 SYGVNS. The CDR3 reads CASSDQRTGLNEKLFF. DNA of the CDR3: TGTGCCAGCAGTGACCAGAGGACAGGGCTGAATGAAAAACTGTTTTTT.